This is a list of T cell receptor beta chains from one sample in a study of T cell responses to AZD1222 COVID-19 vaccine. TCRdb's copy holds only in-frame clones and misses some; the assay was immunoSEQ multiplex PCR. This table has 95,000 to 150,000 clones, around 91% appearing once. This material consisted of peripheral blood, taken on day 0 of MenACWY control vaccination. These receptors were taken from an adult in good health. Each CDR3 is given with its conserved first and last residue. A D gene is named only where the DNA matches it firmly. Rows give clone size only sometimes, using once, few, many, or a class for an expanded clone.

TRBJ1-5,TRBV27,-,-,CASSLSPGLQPQHF,TGTGCCAGCAGTTTATCGCCAGGACTTCAGCCCCAGCATTTT
TRBJ2-7,TRBV2,-,-,CASSGGSYEQYF,TGTGCCAGCAGCGGGGGTTCCTACGAGCAGTACTTC
TRBJ2-2,TRBV5-1,-,TRBD2,CASEAVAGTGTGELFF,TGCGCCAGCGAAGCGGTAGCGGGAACGGGCACCGGGGAGCTGTTTTTT
TRBJ2-1,TRBV6-6,-,TRBD1,CASRPDRGTYNEQFF,TGTGCCAGCAGGCCAGACAGGGGGACCTACAATGAGCAGTTCTTC
TRBJ2-5,TRBV19,-,-,CASSISTANQETQYF,TGTGCCAGTAGTATATCAACAGCTAACCAAGAGACCCAGTACTTC
TRBJ2-5,TRBV2,-,TRBD1,CASSYGTVQETQYF,TGTGCCAGCAGTTACGGGACAGTCCAAGAGACCCAGTACTTC
TRBJ2-7,TRBV6-5,-,-,CASSYSNSISYEQYF,TGTGCCAGCAGTTACTCGAACTCTATTTCCTACGAGCAGTACTTC
TRBJ2-1,TRBV2,-,TRBD2,CASRPGYGRYNEQFF,TGTGCCAGCAGGCCAGGTTACGGGAGGTACAATGAGCAGTTCTTC
TRBJ2-2,TRBV11-3,-,TRBD1,CASSLDLGPGGSGELFF,TGTGCCAGCAGCTTAGACCTCGGGCCAGGGGGCTCCGGGGAGCTGTTTTTT
TRBJ2-6,TRBV7-9,-,-,CASSSPRDVSGANVLTF,TGTGCCAGCAGCTCTCCCCGGGACGTATCCGGGGCCAACGTCCTGACTTTC
TRBJ1-1,TRBV6-5,-,TRBD1,CASSTHGQGLTEAFF,TGTGCCAGCAGTACCCACGGACAGGGTCTCACTGAAGCTTTCTTT
TRBJ2-1,TRBV28,-,TRBD1,CASSGRDRYEQFF,TGTGCCAGCAGTGGCCGGGACAGATATGAGCAGTTCTTC
TRBJ2-1,TRBV11-3,-,-,CASSLRASSYNEQFF,TGTGCCAGCAGCTTAAGGGCGTCAAGCTACAATGAGCAGTTCTTC
TRBJ1-6,TRBV3-1/TRBV3-2,-,-,CASSQEVVLGNSPLHF,TGTGCCAGCAGCCAAGAAGTGGTGTTAGGGAATTCACCCCTCCACTTT
TRBJ1-1,TRBV10-3,-,-,CASSLVWDTEAFF,TGTGCCAGTTCGTTGGTTTGGGACACTGAAGCTTTCTTT
TRBJ2-3,TRBV9,once,TRBD2,CASSVEGAGGGTDTQYF,TGTGCCAGCAGCGTAGAGGGAGCGGGAGGCGGCACAGATACGCAGTATTTT
TRBJ2-5,TRBV5-1,-,TRBD2,CASSFQDSRGGETQYF,TGCGCCAGCAGCTTCCAGGACTCGCGGGGGGGAGAGACCCAGTACTTC